Each of the 29 T cell receptor beta chains below was sequenced from the same sample in a study of regulatory T cells in long-lasting Graves disease. As to time point: newly diagnosed GD, antithyroid drugs for less than 3 months. RNA isolated from PBMCs was used to make the TCR library. Through Arm-PCR of CDR3 regions and iRepertoire HTBI primers, TCR beta libraries were built. TCRdb passed the multiplex PCR reads through MiXCR, listing each CDR3 protein once. The sample has 500,000 to 700,000 distinct CDR3 sequences, roughly 15% seen once. The data also belong to a second study, concerning T cells in Graves' hyperthyroidism and ophthalmopathy.

The sample in question was peripheral blood mononuclear cells (PBMCs), obtained at new diagnosis, from a patient treated with antithyroid drugs. All receptors come from a woman aged 25 to 45 with Graves disease.

This clonotype was counted a few times. The chain has TRBV15 and TRBJ1-2, with a possible D match to TRBD1 (5 bases). Germline CDR1 is LNHNV and CDR2 is YYDKDF (reference sequence). This CDR3 comprises 15 residues. V was shortened by 3 bases and J by 4 bases, with 15 bases between the two germline ends. As DNA, the CDR3 is TGTGCCACCAGCAGGGTACACGGGACGGCCTATGGCTACACCTTC. Its protein is CATSRVHGTAYGYTF.

The sample holds one count of this clonotype. The V gene is TRBV7-2, the J gene TRBJ2-3; possible D gene TRBD2, 5 bases. This CDR3 spans 16 amino acids. CDR1 and CDR2 (germline): SGHTA, FQGNSA. V dropped 5 bases and J dropped 0 bases, with 15 bases sitting between them. The CDR3 protein is CASSKRAETSTDTQYF. CDR3 DNA sequence: TGTGCCAGCAGCAAAAGAGCGGAAACTAGCACAGATACGCAGTATTTT.

The chain uses TRBV28 and TRBJ2-7; possible D gene TRBD1, 5 bases. The V gene's germline CDR1 is MDHEN and CDR2 SYDVKM. CDR3 length equals 15 residues. V was cut by 3 bases and J by 7 bases, with 19 bases left in between. CDR3: CASSFIRQSPKEQYF. The CDR3, as DNA: TGTGCCAGCAGTTTTATCCGACAGAGTCCTAAAGAGCAGTACTTC.

This clonotype occurred many times. The rearrangement joins TRBV29-1 to TRBJ1-1, with a weak D call TRBD1 (6 bases). The CDR3 extends over 9 amino acids. Germline V gene data show CDR1 as SQVTM and CDR2 as ANQGSEA. The CDR3: CRRGNAAFF. CDR3 in DNA: TGCAGAAGGGGGAACGCGGCTTTCTTT.

This clonotype has a count of ten or more. The chain uses TRBV28 and TRBJ1-4, with D tentatively TRBD1 (5 bases). The germline gives CDR1 MDHEN, CDR2 SYDVKM. Trimming removed 5 bases from V and 11 bases from J, with 12 bases in between. The CDR3 is 12 residues long. The CDR3 coding sequence is TGTGCCAGCAGTCCCGTTCGGGGGAAACTGTTTTTT. Protein sequence: CASSPVRGKLFF.

In its sample, this clonotype was seen many times. For the CDR3, the DNA is TGTGCCAGCTGGAGGGACAGGGACAGGTACGAGCAGTACTTC. It specifies CASWRDRDRYEQYF. V and J are TRBV27 and TRBJ2-7; 9 bases fit TRBD1. CDR1 MNHEY and CDR2 SMNVEV come from the germline V gene (reference sequence). The V gene end was trimmed by 8 bases and the J gene end by 4 bases; junction bases not matched to a gene: 9. The CDR3 consists of 14 residues.

The CDR3 DNA is TGCAGTGCTAAAGGGACAGGGGTTGGAGGTGGGTCCTACAATGAGCAGTTCTTC. The encoded protein is CSAKGTGVGGGSYNEQFF. V usage is TRBV20-1 and J usage is TRBJ2-1; the match to TRBD1 covers 10 bases. The germline CDR1 and CDR2 sequences are DFQATT and SNEGSKA (reference sequence). J lost 1 base, V lost 4 bases, and 13 bases had no gene match. The CDR3 spans 18 residues.

In this sample, this clonotype turned up many times. The chain has TRBV20-1 and TRBJ2-5; TRBD2 aligns across 10 bases. Looked up from germline, CDR1 is DFQATT and CDR2 is SNEGSKA (reference sequence). After removal of 6 bases from V and 4 bases from J, the junction contained 14 bases not matched to a gene. This CDR3 region has 16 residues. The CDR3 loop reads CSARLPLAGGGETQYF. CDR3 coding DNA: TGCAGTGCCCGCTTACCTTTAGCGGGAGGTGGAGAGACCCAGTACTTC.

J is TRBJ1-2 and V is TRBV25-1; no firm D call. CDR1 is MGHDK and CDR2 is SYGVNS in the germline V gene. Trimming cost V 2 bases and J 2 bases, with 9 bases left between them. This CDR3 is built from 14 residues. The CDR3 bases are TGTGCCAGCAGTGAACCCCCCGGCAACTATGGCTACACCTTC. This encodes CASSEPPGNYGYTF.

This clonotype was detected a few times. The gene calls are TRBV11-1 and TRBJ2-3; no firm D call. The CDR3 has 17 residues. Germline assignment: CDR1 SGHAT and CDR2 FQDESV (reference sequence). With 1 base removed from V and 2 bases from J, the gap between germline ends came to 16 bases. Written as DNA, the CDR3 is TGTGCCAGCAGCTTAGTGGGTGGAGTCGGTGCCACAGATACGCAGTATTTT. This translates into CASSLVGGVGATDTQYF.

This clonotype came up many times. The gene calls are TRBV6-2 or TRBV6-3 and TRBJ1-5; 7 bases fit TRBD1. CDR3 size: 14 residues. Germline trimming cut 5 bases from V and 7 bases from J; bases unmatched to any gene: 8. Germline CDR1 and CDR2: MNHEY and SVGEGT. The DNA for the CDR3 is TGTGCCAGCAGTGAACGTTCAGGGGGACAGCCCCAGCATTTT. Translation: CASSERSGGQPQHF.

For this clonotype: Being one base from a much bigger clone, this may be a read error. The CDR3 carries no conserved terminal phenylalanine or tryptophan, so it likely arises from a read error. The V gene is TRBV10-2, the J gene TRBJ1-1, with D possibly being TRBD1 (5 bases). Trimming took off 6 bases at V and 1 base at J, with 15 bases between the two ends. CDR1 and CDR2 (germline): WSHSY, SAAADI. This CDR3 is 15 amino acids long. The CDR3 DNA sequence: TGCGCCAGCAGCGGAAGCCTGACAGAGAACACTGAAGCTTTCCTT. Encoded protein: CASSGSLTENTEAFL.

This clonotype came up many times. The chain recombines TRBV27 with TRBJ2-7, with D possibly being TRBD1 (6 bases). The V end was cut by 6 bases, the J end by 3 bases, with 12 bases between. Germline CDR1 MNHEY, CDR2 SMNVEV (reference sequence). The CDR3 contains 13 residues. CDR3 loop: CASRLARGYEQYF. The DNA for the CDR3 is TGTGCCAGCAGACTGGCCAGGGGCTACGAGCAGTACTTC.

This clonotype has more than one count but fewer than ten. The chain links TRBV24-1 to TRBJ2-2; D unresolved. Trimming removed 1 base from V and 6 bases from J, with 5 bases in between. Looked up from germline, CDR1 is KGHDR and CDR2 is SFDVKD. CDR3 length equals 13 residues. CDR3 region: CATSDFKAGELFF. CDR3 bases: TGTGCCACCAGTGATTTTAAAGCCGGGGAGCTGTTTTTT.

This clonotype was recorded many times. J is TRBJ2-3 and V is TRBV28, with a tentative D call TRBD2 (7 bases). V lost 10 bases, J lost 2 bases, and 22 bases lay in between. The CDR3 is made up of 16 amino acids. Germline lookup yields CDR1 MDHEN and CDR2 SYDVKM. The CDR3 loop is CATGGGLRDYTDTQYF. The CDR3 DNA sequence: TGTGCCACCGGAGGGGGTTTACGGGACTACACAGATACGCAGTATTTT.

This clonotype has only a few counts. V gene TRBV19 combines with J gene TRBJ2-7, with no clear D. This CDR3 is built from 14 residues. Germline-derived CDR1 and CDR2 are LNHDA and SQIVND (reference sequence). Trimming removed 5 bases from V and 5 bases from J, with 16 bases in between. The CDR3 nucleotides read TGTGCCAGTAGTCCTGCGGCTGGCAAGAACGAGCAGTACTTC. Protein product: CASSPAAGKNEQYF.

Many counts were recorded for this clonotype. The chain joins TRBV6-2 or TRBV6-3 to TRBJ2-3; no firm D call. Germline V gives CDR1 MNHEY, CDR2 SVGEGT. V shed 2 bases and J shed 0 bases, with 9 bases lying between them. CDR3 size: 15 residues. As DNA, the CDR3 is TGTGCCAGCAGTTACGAGAGAGCGAGCACAGATACGCAGTATTTT. This encodes CASSYERASTDTQYF.

The V call is TRBV5-8, the J call TRBJ2-1; D remains ambiguous. The assigned J gene may be wrong: the sequence end matches TRBJ2-5 better. Germline V gene data show CDR1 as SGHTS and CDR2 as YDEGEE. CDR3 length: 12 residues. In DNA, the CDR3 is TGTGCCAGCAGCTTGGGTTTGAAGACCCAGTACTTC. This encodes CASSLGLKTQYF.

There are a few counts of this clonotype. This chain uses TRBV3-1 with TRBJ2-1; 14 positions match TRBD2. The CDR3 has 17 amino acids. V shed 4 bases and J 9 bases; nucleotides not matched to a gene: 11. The germline V gene has CDR1 LGHDT and CDR2 YNNKEL (reference sequence). CDR3 coding DNA: TGTGCCAGCAGCCTCACAAGGACTAGCGGGAGGACAGGTGAGCAGTTCTTC. Amino acids: CASSLTRTSGRTGEQFF.

Many counts were recorded for this clonotype. The chain uses TRBV28 and TRBJ1-2; D possibly corresponds to TRBD1 (5 bases). CDR3 size: 12 residues. Trimming cost V 5 bases and J 5 bases, with 9 bases left between them. CDR1 and CDR2 (germline): MDHEN, SYDVKM. CDR3 coding DNA: TGTGCCAGCAGTCCGACAGTATATGGCTACACCTTC. Its translation: CASSPTVYGYTF.

This clonotype has a handful of counts. The V call is TRBV20-1, the J call TRBJ2-1; 8 bases match TRBD1. V trimming: 3 bases; J trimming: 7 bases; junction bases outside the gene matches: 11. The CDR3 has 15 amino acids. CDR1 and CDR2 from the germline V gene are DFQATT and SNEGSKA (reference sequence). For the CDR3, the DNA is TGCAGTGCTAGGCAGACAGGGGTCTCCAATAATGAGCAGTTCTTC. Residues: CSARQTGVSNNEQFF.

The chain couples TRBV3-1 to TRBJ2-5; possibly TRBD2 for D (5 bases). The length of the CDR3 is 15 residues. Germline V gives CDR1 LGHDT, CDR2 YNNKEL (reference sequence). V lost 3 bases, J lost 7 bases, and 18 bases lay in between. CDR3 in amino acids: CASSHLAVIYPTQYF. Written as DNA, the CDR3 is TGTGCCAGCAGCCACCTAGCTGTCATCTACCCGACCCAGTACTTC.

The sample holds a few counts of this clonotype. The CDR3 loop reads CSANVYNEQFF. In DNA, the CDR3 is TGCAGTGCAAACGTATACAATGAGCAGTTCTTC. V gene TRBV20-1 combines with J gene TRBJ2-1, with unresolved D. The CDR3 spans 11 residues. Between the trimmed V and J ends, which lost 6 bases and 4 bases, there was a span of 7 bases. CDR1 is DFQATT, CDR2 SNEGSKA, per germline (reference sequence).

V and J are TRBV18 and TRBJ2-7, with 12 bases that match TRBD2. Germline-derived CDR1 and CDR2 are KGHSH and LQKENI. This CDR3 is 17 amino acids long. The junction had 8 bases not matched to a gene; V was cut back by 0 bases and J by 5 bases. CDR3 DNA sequence: TGTGCCAGCTCACCACCGGTCTCTAGCGGGAGGGATCACGAGCAGTACTTC. Amino acids: CASSPPVSSGRDHEQYF. The whole variable domain, filled in from reference TRBV18 and TRBJ2-7, reads NAGVMQNPRHLVRRRGQEARLRCSPMKGHSHVYWYRQLPEEGLKFMVYLQKENIIDESGMPKERFSAEFPKEGPSILRIQQVVRGDSAAYFCASSPPVSSGRDHEQYFGPGTRLTVT.

This clonotype came up many times. The rearrangement uses TRBV28 and TRBJ1-5; D is unclear. Germline V gene sequence: CDR1 MDHEN, CDR2 SYDVKM. Deletions cut 8 bases from V and 0 bases from J, with 11 bases between. The CDR3 spans 14 residues. The CDR3 sequence is CASGTPNSNQPQHF. The CDR3 DNA reads as TGTGCCAGCGGCACCCCGAATAGCAATCAGCCCCAGCATTTT.

The chain uses TRBV19 and TRBJ1-1, with TRBD1 as a possible D gene (6 bases). V dropped 7 bases and J dropped 4 bases, with 10 bases sitting between them. Germline V gives CDR1 LNHDA, CDR2 SQIVND (reference sequence). The CDR3 covers 12 residues. CDR3 in DNA: TGTGCCAGTATGCAGGGGTCCACTGAAGCTTTCTTT. As protein: CASMQGSTEAFF. Using reference TRBV19 and TRBJ1-1 for the parts outside the CDR3, the full variable domain is DGGITQSPKYLFRKEGQNVTLSCEQNLNHDAMYWYRQDPGQGLRLIYYSQIVNDFQKGDIAEGYSVSREKKESFPLTVTSAQKNPTAFYLCASMQGSTEAFFGQGTRLTVV.

This clonotype was seen ten or more times. The J gene is TRBJ1-2, the V gene TRBV28; D gene unclear. Germline CDR1 reads MDHEN; CDR2 reads SYDVKM. The CDR3 is 12 residues long. With 9 bases removed from V and 3 bases from J, the gap between germline ends came to 11 bases. This CDR3 is CASARVDYGYTF. The CDR3, as DNA: TGTGCCAGTGCGAGGGTCGACTATGGCTACACCTTC.

The chain joins TRBV28 to TRBJ1-4; a weak D match, TRBD1 (5 bases). CDR3 size: 14 residues. Germline V gene data show CDR1 as MDHEN and CDR2 as SYDVKM. V was trimmed by 2 bases and J by 8 bases, leaving 12 bases between them. CDR3: CASSLRGRGEKLFF. CDR3 in DNA: TGTGCCAGCAGTTTACGTGGGAGGGGCGAAAAACTGTTTTTT.

This clonotype was counted many times. V and J are TRBV5-1 and TRBJ2-3, with D hard to call. Germline V lookup: CDR1 SGHRS, CDR2 YFSETQ. V shed 1 base and J shed 7 bases, with 13 bases lying between them. The CDR3 extends over 14 amino acids. CDR3 nucleotides: TGCGCCAGCAGCTTGAGGTCGGACGGACATACGCAGTATTTT. This translates into CASSLRSDGHTQYF. The full variable domain, rest sourced from reference TRBV5-1 and TRBJ2-3, is KAGVTQTPRYLIKTRGQQVTLSCSPISGHRSVSWYQQTPGQGLQFLFEYFSETQRNKGNFPGRFSGRQFSNSRSEMNVSTLELGDSALYLCASSLRSDGHTQYFGPGTRLTVL.